This T cell receptor beta chain comes out of a study of cytomegalovirus exposure and HLA in healthy donors. The study's findings and limits: Analysis was performed later, and it showed HLA-associated TCR beta chains to be more clonally expanded than equally common others. Productive rates of about 87% or about 30% were seen for most TCR beta V segments in an earlier analysis.

Germline loops: CDR1 SGHRS, CDR2 YFSETQ. Trimming stripped 0 bases from V and 10 bases from J, with 11 bases between. CDR3 length: 14 amino acids. Details on this clone: Antigen: not known.

Primers included in the PCR were 60 Vbeta and 13 Jbeta primers. Assay: immunoSEQ multiplex PCR; the TCRdb copy retains only in-frame clones and omits some. The table has roughly 180,000 clones, about 83% seen once. Sequenced input: PBMCs. This rearrangement joins TRBV5-1 to TRBJ1-6; D uncertain. The clonotype comes from a girl under 18 in good health and CMV-seropositive. This CDR3 is CASSLAGYGSPLHF. CDR3 nucleotide sequence: TGCGCCAGCAGCTTGGCGGGGTATGGGTCACCCCTCCACTTT.